The T cell receptor beta chain under discussion was sequenced for a study of response to subunit inactivated influenza vaccine. V lost 3 bases and J lost 5; bases outside the gene matches: 7. The CDR3 is 15 residues long. This clonotype was observed a few times. TCRdb re-called the RT-PCR reads through MiXCR, storing one row per CDR3 protein. The sample contains roughly 650,000 distinct CDR3 sequences, approximately 15% of which appear only once. Sequencing was performed on PBMCs from blood, taken roughly 2 weeks before vaccination. The sequence derives from a man aged 45-65 years who received an inactivated influenza vaccine. The V call is TRBV12-3 or TRBV12-4, the J call TRBJ2-7, with TRBD2 matching over 10 bases. The CDR3, as DNA: TGTGCCAGCAGTTTCAAGCGGGGGGGCGCAGACGAGCAGTACTTC. Its protein product is CASSFKRGGADEQYF.